The clone carrying this T cell receptor (beta chain) was seen a few times. Its antigen is unidentified. At one boundary the junction diverges from the germline segment, which might be a read error. Using RNA transcripts, the TCR beta CDR3 regions were amplified. RT-PCR with HTBI primers came first, then second-round multiplex PCR. TCRdb ran MiXCR on the multiplex PCR reads and lists one entry per CDR3 protein. The sample includes 900,000 to 1,200,000 distinct CDR3 sequences, approximately 35% of them seen just once. These data are taken from a study of Graves' ophthalmopathy and Graves' hyperthyroidism. Regarding the study as a whole: It was with 70.59% sensitivity and about 72% specificity that the model predicted ophthalmopathy progression.

Patients were diagnosed from clinical symptoms, serum thyroxine, TRAb, thyroid ultrasound and orbital computed tomography. The CDR3 has 14 amino acids. Looked up from germline, CDR1 is DFQATT and CDR2 is SNEGSKA (reference sequence). The gene calls are TRBV20-1 and TRBJ2-7; D uncertain. The TCR sequence derives from an adult man with Graves' hyperthyroidism. The material sequenced was peripheral blood or thyroid tissue (not recorded which). CDR3 nucleotides: TGCAGTGCTGGAGATACCGGCAGTTCCTACGAGCAGTACTTC. Amino acid sequence: CSAGDTGSSYEQYF.